These 4 T cell receptor beta chains were all obtained from the same sample, sequenced in a study of graft-versus-host responses after intestinal transplantation. These receptors have no known antigen. Profiling relied on immunoSEQ multiplex PCR, and the TCRdb table lists in-frame clones only, not all of them. The sample holds over 90,000 clones, around 91% seen once. The specimen was unstimulated CD4+ T cells sorted from spleen or lymph node cells, collected before transplant. Receptors were obtained from a human donor who was the organ donor for an intestinal transplant.

The genes are TRBV10-3 and TRBJ2-7; D ambiguous. Trimming left V 0 bases short and J 9 bases short, with 15 bases between. Germline CDR1 ENHRY, CDR2 SYGVKD. The CDR3 extends over 14 amino acids. CDR3 in DNA: TGTGCCATCAGTGAGTCCCATCAACGAGGCTCGCAGTACTTC. Its translation is CAISESHQRGSQYF.

This chain links TRBV4-3 with TRBJ2-2; no firm D call. Trimming took 2 bases from V and 1 from J, leaving 2 bases between them. CDR3 length equals 13 residues. Germline values: CDR1 LGHNA, CDR2 YSLEER. CDR3 sequence: CASSQRNTGELFF. The CDR3 nucleotides are TGCGCCAGCAGCCAACGGAACACCGGGGAGCTGTTTTTT.

This rearrangement joins TRBV4-2 to TRBJ1-2; TRBD1 aligns across 8 bases. Germline V CDR1 and CDR2: LGHNA, YNFKEQ. The CDR3 consists of 14 residues. Trimming took 4 bases from V and 7 from J; bases not matched to a gene: 8. The CDR3 reads CASSREGQGGGYTF. Here the CDR3 DNA reads TGTGCCAGCAGCCGTGAAGGACAGGGAGGTGGCTACACCTTC.

This clone was counted a single time. V is TRBV2 and J is TRBJ2-3, with D perhaps TRBD2 (6 bases). The CDR3 covers 15 residues. Germline CDR1 and CDR2: SNHLY and FYNNEI. V was clipped by 8 bases and J by 2 bases, with 17 bases between them. The CDR3 spells CASLGRGLLTDTQYF. The CDR3, as DNA: TGTGCCAGCCTTGGAAGGGGACTCCTCACAGATACGCAGTATTTT.